This is a list of T cell receptor beta chains from one sample in a study of identical twins. TCRdb reprocessed the 5' RACE reads via MiXCR and lists one record per CDR3 protein. The sample lists 350,000 to 500,000 distinct CDR3 sequences; approximately 18% were seen once. Specimen: naive T cells sorted from blood. The receptors stem from a man in his fifties in good health. CDR3s include the opening cysteine and the closing phenylalanine or tryptophan. D genes are given only for firm matches. Expanded clones get a size class; other rows say once, few or many, or leave the size out.

d_gene: .
abundance: few
j_gene: TRBJ2-3
v_gene: TRBV4-3
CDR3nt: TGCGCCAGCAGCCAACAGGCAGGATCACGCACAGATACGCAGTATTTT
CDR3aa: CASSQQAGSRTDTQYF

d_gene: TRBD1
abundance: .
j_gene: TRBJ1-5
v_gene: TRBV20-1
CDR3nt: TGCAGTGCTCACCAGGGGGGCAATCAGCCCCAGCATTTT
CDR3aa: CSAHQGGNQPQHF

d_gene: .
abundance: .
j_gene: TRBJ1-5
v_gene: TRBV6-1
CDR3nt: TGTGCGTCTACCCCACAAGGGACACATCAGCCCCAGCATTTT
CDR3aa: CASTPQGTHQPQHF

d_gene: TRBD1
abundance: many
j_gene: TRBJ1-2
v_gene: TRBV4-3
CDR3nt: TGCGCCAGCAGCCTGTCTGACAGGGACCATAGGGGCTACACCTTC
CDR3aa: CASSLSDRDHRGYTF

d_gene: TRBD1
abundance: .
j_gene: TRBJ1-5
v_gene: TRBV4-1
CDR3nt: TGCGCCAGCAGCCAAGCTAGGGGACAGGGGAGGTACCAGCCCCAGCATTTT
CDR3aa: CASSQARGQGRYQPQHF

d_gene: TRBD2
abundance: few
j_gene: TRBJ2-5
v_gene: TRBV4-3
CDR3nt: TGTGCCAGCAGCCACACCGGGACTAGCGGCCAAGAGACCCAGTACTTC
CDR3aa: CASSHTGTSGQETQYF

d_gene: TRBD1
abundance: many
j_gene: TRBJ1-1
v_gene: TRBV6-5
CDR3nt: TGTGCCAGCAGTTCCACAGGGGAATACACTGAAGCTTTCTTT
CDR3aa: CASSSTGEYTEAFF

d_gene: .
abundance: .
j_gene: TRBJ2-7
v_gene: TRBV20-1
CDR3nt: TGCAGTGCTAGAGATGATTACGAGCAGTACTTC
CDR3aa: CSARDDYEQYF

d_gene: .
abundance: many
j_gene: TRBJ2-2
v_gene: TRBV4-3
CDR3nt: TGCGCCAGCAGCCAAGAGGTGGACTACTCGGGCACCGGGGAGCTGTTTTTT
CDR3aa: CASSQEVDYSGTGELFF

d_gene: .
abundance: .
j_gene: TRBJ2-7
v_gene: TRBV11-2
CDR3nt: TGTGCCAGCAGCCCCCACGGAATATGGGTTTACGAGCAGTACTTC
CDR3aa: CASSPHGIWVYEQYF

d_gene: .
abundance: .
j_gene: TRBJ2-1
v_gene: TRBV5-1
CDR3nt: TGCGCCAGCAGCTTGGGGACAGTTATTAATGAGCAGTTCTTC
CDR3aa: CASSLGTVINEQFF

d_gene: .
abundance: many
j_gene: TRBJ2-7
v_gene: TRBV27
CDR3nt: TGTGCCAGCAGTTTATCGTGGGGGGAGACCTACGAGCAGTACTTC
CDR3aa: CASSLSWGETYEQYF

d_gene: .
abundance: .
j_gene: TRBJ2-1
v_gene: TRBV10-3
CDR3nt: TGTGCCACAGTGGTAGCGGAGCGACACAATGAGCAGTTCTTC
CDR3aa: CATVVAERHNEQFF

d_gene: TRBD1
abundance: .
j_gene: TRBJ1-1
v_gene: TRBV15
CDR3nt: TGTGCCACCAGCCCACCGACAGGGCAGATCGGTGAATGGGACACTGAAGCTTTCTTT
CDR3aa: CATSPPTGQIGEWDTEAFF

d_gene: .
abundance: many
j_gene: TRBJ2-4
v_gene: TRBV5-1
CDR3nt: TGCGCCAGCAGCCCCGATACCAAAAACATTCAGTACTTC
CDR3aa: CASSPDTKNIQYF

d_gene: .
abundance: many
j_gene: TRBJ2-3
v_gene: TRBV20-1
CDR3nt: TGCAGTGCTAGACGACCCTTTATTACAGATACGCAGTATTTT
CDR3aa: CSARRPFITDTQYF

d_gene: TRBD1
abundance: many
j_gene: TRBJ2-7
v_gene: TRBV5-1
CDR3nt: TGCGCCAGCAGCTTGGTGACAGGGGGCACCCAACCGCAGTACTTC
CDR3aa: CASSLVTGGTQPQYF

d_gene: .
abundance: .
j_gene: TRBJ2-7
v_gene: TRBV12-3/TRBV12-4
CDR3nt: TGTGCCAGCAGAAACTCGGGGGTCCACGAGCAGTACTTC
CDR3aa: CASRNSGVHEQYF

d_gene: .
abundance: many
j_gene: TRBJ1-5
v_gene: TRBV20-1
CDR3nt: TGCAGTGCTCGACCTGGGACTTACTGGGAAGATCAGCCCCAGCATTTT
CDR3aa: CSARPGTYWEDQPQHF

d_gene: .
abundance: many
j_gene: TRBJ2-1
v_gene: TRBV5-1
CDR3nt: TGCGCCAGCAGCTTGGTCTATGGCAGGAATGAGCAGTTCTTC
CDR3aa: CASSLVYGRNEQFF

d_gene: .
abundance: .
j_gene: TRBJ2-7
v_gene: TRBV11-2
CDR3nt: TGTGCCAGCAGCTTCAGACCGGCCGGGGACGAGCAGTACTTC
CDR3aa: CASSFRPAGDEQYF

d_gene: TRBD1
abundance: few
j_gene: TRBJ1-4
v_gene: TRBV9
CDR3nt: TGTGCCAGCAGCGTCCGTACAGGGGTTGGGGAAAAACTGTTTTTT
CDR3aa: CASSVRTGVGEKLFF

d_gene: TRBD1
abundance: .
j_gene: TRBJ2-5
v_gene: TRBV12-3/TRBV12-4
CDR3nt: TGTGCCAGCAGTGCCATGGGACAGGGCTTCGGGGAGACCCAGTACTTC
CDR3aa: CASSAMGQGFGETQYF

d_gene: TRBD2
abundance: few
j_gene: TRBJ2-1
v_gene: TRBV5-1
CDR3nt: TGCGCCAGCAGCTTGGGGACTAGCGGCACCTACAATGAGCAGTTCTTC
CDR3aa: CASSLGTSGTYNEQFF

d_gene: TRBD2
abundance: .
j_gene: TRBJ2-3
v_gene: TRBV19
CDR3nt: TGTGCCAGTAGTATGGCAGGGAGGGCAGATACGCAGTATTTT
CDR3aa: CASSMAGRADTQYF

d_gene: .
abundance: .
j_gene: TRBJ2-1
v_gene: TRBV12-3/TRBV12-4
CDR3nt: TGTGCCAGCTCCTGGCAGGACTACAATGAGCAGTTCTTC
CDR3aa: CASSWQDYNEQFF

d_gene: TRBD1
abundance: .
j_gene: TRBJ1-1
v_gene: TRBV5-4
CDR3nt: TGTGCCAGCAGCTACGACAGGGGAACTGAAGCTTTCTTT
CDR3aa: CASSYDRGTEAFF

d_gene: .
abundance: few
j_gene: TRBJ2-5
v_gene: TRBV4-2
CDR3nt: TGTGCCAGCAGCCAGGCCGGTTCGGCTCAAGAGACCCAGTACTTC
CDR3aa: CASSQAGSAQETQYF

d_gene: TRBD2
abundance: few
j_gene: TRBJ2-2
v_gene: TRBV7-3
CDR3nt: TGTGCCAGCAGCTTAACGAGAGGGACTAGCGGGAACACCGGGGAGCTGTTTTTT
CDR3aa: CASSLTRGTSGNTGELFF

d_gene: .
abundance: .
j_gene: TRBJ1-2
v_gene: TRBV12-3/TRBV12-4
CDR3nt: TGTGCCAGCAGTTCAGACAGGAGCTATGGCTACACCTTC
CDR3aa: CASSSDRSYGYTF

d_gene: TRBD1
abundance: .
j_gene: TRBJ2-2
v_gene: TRBV6-5
CDR3nt: TGTGCCAGCAGTTACTTGGGACAGGCGAACACCGGGGAGCTGTTTTTT
CDR3aa: CASSYLGQANTGELFF

d_gene: .
abundance: few
j_gene: TRBJ2-3
v_gene: TRBV29-1
CDR3nt: TGCAGCGTTGAAGATGACGCAGATACGCAGTATTTT
CDR3aa: CSVEDDADTQYF

d_gene: .
abundance: many
j_gene: TRBJ2-7
v_gene: TRBV12-3/TRBV12-4
CDR3nt: TGTGCCAGCAGTTTTCGAGGAGCCTACGAGCAGTACTTC
CDR3aa: CASSFRGAYEQYF

d_gene: .
abundance: many
j_gene: TRBJ1-1
v_gene: TRBV5-5
CDR3nt: TGTGCCAGCAGCTTGTCAGGAACTGAAGCTTTCTTT
CDR3aa: CASSLSGTEAFF

d_gene: TRBD1
abundance: .
j_gene: TRBJ2-1
v_gene: TRBV7-8
CDR3nt: TGTGCCAGCACCCTTAGAGGTTTAGGACAGGGAAGGGGAAATGAGCAGTTCTTC
CDR3aa: CASTLRGLGQGRGNEQFF

d_gene: TRBD2
abundance: many
j_gene: TRBJ2-7
v_gene: TRBV7-2
CDR3nt: TGTGCCAGCATCCAACTAGCGGGGAGGGCATACGAGCAGTACTTC
CDR3aa: CASIQLAGRAYEQYF

d_gene: TRBD1
abundance: many
j_gene: TRBJ2-7
v_gene: TRBV5-1
CDR3nt: TGCGCCAGCAGCTTGGCCCCGACAGGGGGGCCCTACGAGCAGTACTTC
CDR3aa: CASSLAPTGGPYEQYF

d_gene: TRBD1
abundance: many
j_gene: TRBJ1-2
v_gene: TRBV6-5
CDR3nt: TGTGCCAGCACAGACAGGGTCGGCTACACCTTC
CDR3aa: CASTDRVGYTF

d_gene: TRBD1
abundance: .
j_gene: TRBJ2-3
v_gene: TRBV6-1
CDR3nt: TGTGCCAGCAGTCGGGACAGGGGAAAAACGGATACGCAGTATTTT
CDR3aa: CASSRDRGKTDTQYF

d_gene: .
abundance: .
j_gene: TRBJ2-2
v_gene: TRBV12-3/TRBV12-4
CDR3nt: TGTGCCAGCACCCACGGGGCCACACGTTTCGGGGAGCTGTTTTTT
CDR3aa: CASTHGATRFGELFF

d_gene: .
abundance: .
j_gene: TRBJ1-3
v_gene: TRBV3-1
CDR3nt: TGTGCCAGCAGCACCAGGGCCGTGGGAAACACCATATATTTT
CDR3aa: CASSTRAVGNTIYF

d_gene: .
abundance: few
j_gene: TRBJ2-1
v_gene: TRBV15
CDR3nt: TGTGCCACCAGCAGAGATCGGATCCGGGGGGCCCGCAATGAGCAGTTCTTC
CDR3aa: CATSRDRIRGARNEQFF

d_gene: TRBD1
abundance: .
j_gene: TRBJ1-5
v_gene: TRBV28
CDR3nt: TGTGCCACGTCGGACAGGGTCTCATATAGCAATCAGCCCCAGCATTTT
CDR3aa: CATSDRVSYSNQPQHF

d_gene: .
abundance: .
j_gene: TRBJ2-3
v_gene: TRBV20-1
CDR3nt: TGCAGTGCTAAGCATGGGGCAGATACGCAGTATTTT
CDR3aa: CSAKHGADTQYF

d_gene: .
abundance: .
j_gene: TRBJ2-1
v_gene: TRBV19
CDR3nt: TGTGCCAGTAGTATAGCTTTGTGGGGGGCAGAAAGCTCCTACAATGAGCAGTTCTTC
CDR3aa: CASSIALWGAESSYNEQFF

d_gene: .
abundance: few
j_gene: TRBJ2-7
v_gene: TRBV4-2
CDR3nt: TGTGCCAGCAGCCAAGAGGGAATCAACCTCTACGAGCAGTACTTC
CDR3aa: CASSQEGINLYEQYF

d_gene: TRBD2
abundance: many
j_gene: TRBJ2-7
v_gene: TRBV13
CDR3nt: TGTGCCAGCAGCCTGCGGGGCAGCGGGAACTACGAGCAGTACTTC
CDR3aa: CASSLRGSGNYEQYF

d_gene: .
abundance: many
j_gene: TRBJ2-1
v_gene: TRBV20-1
CDR3nt: TGCAGTGCTAGAGATGCGAGAGGGAATGAGCAGTTCTTC
CDR3aa: CSARDARGNEQFF

d_gene: TRBD2
abundance: few
j_gene: TRBJ2-3
v_gene: TRBV20-1
CDR3nt: TGCAGTGCTAGAGGGGGACTAGCGGGGCGCACAGATACGCAGTATTTT
CDR3aa: CSARGGLAGRTDTQYF

d_gene: TRBD1
abundance: many
j_gene: TRBJ2-1
v_gene: TRBV9
CDR3nt: TGTGCCAGCAGCGTAGGACAGGGCGGGTTCAATGAGCAGTTCTTC
CDR3aa: CASSVGQGGFNEQFF

d_gene: TRBD2
abundance: many
j_gene: TRBJ2-5
v_gene: TRBV29-1
CDR3nt: TGCAGCGTTCTCACCCAGGGGACTAGCGGGAGGGCCCAGTACTTC
CDR3aa: CSVLTQGTSGRAQYF

d_gene: .
abundance: .
j_gene: TRBJ2-1
v_gene: TRBV2
CDR3nt: TGTGCCAGCAGTGAACGGGTCTACAATGAGCAGTTCTTC
CDR3aa: CASSERVYNEQFF

d_gene: .
abundance: .
j_gene: TRBJ2-5
v_gene: TRBV5-6
CDR3nt: TGTGCCAGCAGCTACCGACCGGTTATTGCAGAGACCCAGTACTTC
CDR3aa: CASSYRPVIAETQYF

d_gene: .
abundance: .
j_gene: TRBJ1-1
v_gene: TRBV7-9
CDR3nt: TGTGCCAGCAGCTTTCAAAGGGGGGTCTCGATGAACACTGAAGCTTTCTTT
CDR3aa: CASSFQRGVSMNTEAFF

d_gene: .
abundance: .
j_gene: TRBJ1-1
v_gene: TRBV6-5
CDR3nt: TGTGCCAGCAGTTACTCGCCCGAAGTCACTGAAGCTTTCTTT
CDR3aa: CASSYSPEVTEAFF

d_gene: .
abundance: many
j_gene: TRBJ2-2
v_gene: TRBV20-1
CDR3nt: TGCAGTGCTAGGAGTTTTTCTGAGGGGGGGCCCGACACCGGGGAGCTGTTTTTT
CDR3aa: CSARSFSEGGPDTGELFF

d_gene: .
abundance: many
j_gene: TRBJ2-1
v_gene: TRBV29-1
CDR3nt: TGCAGCGTTGGAGAAAATGAGCAGTTCTTC
CDR3aa: CSVGENEQFF

d_gene: .
abundance: few
j_gene: TRBJ1-2
v_gene: TRBV12-3/TRBV12-4
CDR3nt: TGTGCCAGCAGAGCATCAGGGGACCCCTATGGCTACACCTTC
CDR3aa: CASRASGDPYGYTF

d_gene: .
abundance: .
j_gene: TRBJ2-7
v_gene: TRBV7-2
CDR3nt: TGTGCCAGCAGCTTAATAGGCGGGGTCCCCTACGAGCAGTACTTC
CDR3aa: CASSLIGGVPYEQYF